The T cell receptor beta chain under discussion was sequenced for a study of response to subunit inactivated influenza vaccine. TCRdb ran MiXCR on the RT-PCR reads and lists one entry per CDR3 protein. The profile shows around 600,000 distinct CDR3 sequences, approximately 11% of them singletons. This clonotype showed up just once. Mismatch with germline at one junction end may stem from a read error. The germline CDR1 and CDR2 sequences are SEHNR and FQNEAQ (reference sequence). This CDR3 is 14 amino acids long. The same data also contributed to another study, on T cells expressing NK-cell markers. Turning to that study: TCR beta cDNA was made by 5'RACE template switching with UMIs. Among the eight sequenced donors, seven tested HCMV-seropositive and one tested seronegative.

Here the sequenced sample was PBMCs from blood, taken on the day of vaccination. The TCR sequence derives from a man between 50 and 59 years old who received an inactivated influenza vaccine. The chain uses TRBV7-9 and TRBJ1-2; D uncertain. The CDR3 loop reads CASSLVSGNYCYTF. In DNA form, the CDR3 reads TGTGCCAGCAGCTTAGTATCCGGGAACTATTGCTACACCTTC.